The 18 T cell receptor beta chains below come from one sample, sequenced in a study of cytomegalovirus exposure and HLA in healthy donors. 13 Jbeta primers and 60 Vbeta primers were used for the PCR. The protocol was immunoSEQ multiplex PCR, while the TCRdb copy is restricted to in-frame clones and leaves out a portion. The sample lists approximately 81,000 clones, about 88% seen once, with around 2.4% in the top ten. Input material: PBMCs. Source of these receptors: a woman aged 45-59 years in good health and CMV-seronegative.

This chain connects TRBV27 to TRBJ2-1; TRBD2 matches 7 bases. CDR3 length: 16 amino acids. V shed 6 bases and J 9 bases; nucleotides not matched to a gene: 17. Germline lookup yields CDR1 MNHEY and CDR2 SMNVEV (reference sequence). In DNA form, the CDR3 reads TGTGCCAGCAGCATCCTTGGGGTTGGCGGGAGCGGTGAGCAGTTCTTC. Protein sequence: CASSILGVGGSGEQFF.

This clone was counted between two and nine times. The chain has TRBV27 and TRBJ2-2; 7 bases match TRBD1. The V and J ends lost 5 bases and 7 bases, in that order; junction bases with no gene match: 13. Germline CDR1 and CDR2: MNHEY and SMNVEV (reference sequence). The length of the CDR3 is 16 residues. The CDR3: CASSALIGRGIGELFF. The DNA for the CDR3 is TGTGCCAGCAGTGCCCTGATAGGCAGGGGGATCGGGGAGCTGTTTTTT.

The chain employs TRBV19 and TRBJ2-2; 8 bases align to TRBD1. Germline CDR1 is LNHDA and CDR2 is SQIVND (reference sequence). CDR3 size: 14 residues. V dropped 3 bases and J dropped 4; count of bases not matched to a gene: 1. In DNA form, the CDR3 reads TGTGCCAGTAGTATCGGACAGGGCACCGGGGAGCTGTTTTTT. It yields the protein CASSIGQGTGELFF.

V is TRBV29-1 and J is TRBJ2-3; weak D call: TRBD1 (5 bases). The CDR3 covers 14 residues. CDR1 is SQVTM and CDR2 is ANQGSEA in the germline V gene. Trimming took 4 bases from V and 0 from J, leaving 11 bases between them. CDR3 residues: CSVAPRQSTDTQYF. DNA of the CDR3: TGCAGCGTTGCCCCGCGACAGAGCACAGATACGCAGTATTTT.

The chain uses TRBV28 and TRBJ2-1; 9 bases are a match to TRBD2. V shed 2 bases and J 0 bases; nucleotides not matched to a gene: 5. Germline V gives CDR1 MDHEN, CDR2 SYDVKM. CDR3 length equals 17 residues. CDR3 residues: CASSLGAAGGSYNEQFF. The DNA of the CDR3 is TGTGCCAGCAGTTTAGGGGCAGCGGGAGGCTCCTACAATGAGCAGTTCTTC.

The rearrangement joins TRBV15 to TRBJ1-1; no reliable D call. Trimming took 1 base from V and 1 from J, leaving 10 bases between them. CDR1 LNHNV and CDR2 YYDKDF come from the germline V gene (reference sequence). The CDR3 extends over 15 amino acids. Here the CDR3 DNA reads TGTGCCACCAGCAGAGTATCCGGGGAGAACACTGAAGCTTTCTTT. As protein: CATSRVSGENTEAFF. Complete variable domain (other parts from reference TRBV15 and TRBJ1-1): DAMVIQNPRYQVTQFGKPVTLSCSQTLNHNVMYWYQQKSSQAPKLLFHYYDKDFNNEADTPDNFQSRRPNTSFCFLDIRSPGLGDTAMYLCATSRVSGENTEAFFGQGTRLTVV.

This chain uses TRBV7-9 with TRBJ1-4; possibly TRBD1 for D (6 bases). In germline, CDR1 is SEHNR, CDR2 FQNEAQ (reference sequence). Trimming shortened V by 1 base and J by 4 bases, and 13 bases separated the two germline ends. This CDR3 is built from 16 residues. CDR3 nucleotide sequence: TGTGCCAGCAGCTTAGGGGCAGGGGCCTTTAATGAAAAACTGTTTTTT. Its translation is CASSLGAGAFNEKLFF.

This clone was detected once. The rearrangement joins TRBV5-4 to TRBJ2-3, with D unclear. V lost 3 bases and J 4 bases, leaving 12 bases between the germline ends. Looked up from germline, CDR1 is SGHNT and CDR2 is YYREEE (reference sequence). CDR3 size: 14 residues. The CDR3 DNA reads as TGTGCCAGCAGCTATACACGGAGCGCAGATACGCAGTATTTT. Amino acid sequence: CASSYTRSADTQYF. The whole variable domain, remainder taken from reference TRBV5-4 and TRBJ2-3, is ETGVTQSPTHLIKTRGQQVTLRCSSQSGHNTVSWYQQALGQGPQFIFQYYREEENGRGNFPPRFSGLQFPNYSSELNVNALELDDSALYLCASSYTRSADTQYFGPGTRLTVL.

V and J are TRBV23-1 and TRBJ1-5; 8 positions match TRBD1. TRBV23-1 is an open reading frame, and its role is uncertain. The CDR3 extends over 15 amino acids. V gave up 0 bases and J gave up 5 bases; unmatched junction bases: 3. CDR3 loop: CASSQSTDRDQPQHF. In DNA form, the CDR3 reads TGCGCCAGCAGTCAATCGACGGACAGGGATCAGCCCCAGCATTTT.

The chain combines TRBV7-2 with TRBJ2-5, with TRBD2 matching 9 bases. CDR1 is SGHTA and CDR2 is FQGNSA in the germline V gene. V shed 1 base, J shed 1 base, and the junction held 7 bases outside the gene matches. The CDR3 consists of 17 residues. The CDR3 reads CASSLGSGGPSQETQYF. The CDR3 DNA is TGTGCCAGCAGCTTAGGGAGCGGGGGGCCGTCCCAAGAGACCCAGTACTTC.

The V gene is TRBV7-2, the J gene TRBJ1-1; TRBD1 might be the D (6 bases). Trimming cost V 3 bases and J 1 base, with 12 bases left between them. CDR3 length: 15 residues. Germline V CDR1 and CDR2: SGHTA, FQGNSA. The CDR3: CASSFAGVSNTEAFF. The CDR3 nucleotides are TGTGCCAGCAGCTTCGCAGGGGTCTCGAACACTGAAGCTTTCTTT.

The V call is TRBV5-6, the J call TRBJ1-5, with TRBD1 matching 8 bases. J lost 2 bases, V lost 3 bases, and 7 bases had no gene match. Germline-derived CDR1 and CDR2 are SGHDT and YYEEEE. The CDR3 length is 16 residues. This CDR3 is CASSYQGARGNQPQHF. The DNA of the CDR3 is TGTGCCAGCAGCTATCAGGGGGCTAGGGGCAATCAGCCCCAGCATTTT.

The chain joins TRBV5-4 to TRBJ2-3, with 9 bases fitting TRBD2. CDR3 length: 14 amino acids. J lost 4 bases, V lost 5 bases, and 5 bases had no gene match. Per germline, CDR1 SGHNT and CDR2 YYREEE (reference sequence). The CDR3 is CASRKGLASDTQYF. CDR3 DNA sequence: TGTGCCAGCAGAAAAGGACTAGCGTCAGATACGCAGTATTTT.

The chain has TRBV18 and TRBJ1-3; no clear D. Deletions cut 2 bases from V and 7 bases from J, with 6 bases between. This CDR3 contains 12 residues. Germline V lookup: CDR1 KGHSH, CDR2 LQKENI. CDR3 loop: CASSPEVNTIYF. CDR3 sequence (DNA): TGTGCCAGCTCACCAGAGGTTAACACCATATATTTT.

This clone occurred a few times. This chain joins TRBV6-6 and TRBJ1-1, with TRBD1 matching 9 bases. The CDR3 extends over 13 amino acids. Germline V gene data show CDR1 as MNHNY and CDR2 as SVGAGI (reference sequence). Trimming took 5 bases from V and 10 from J; bases not matched to a gene: 8. CDR3 amino acids: CASSPPGTGRAFF. The CDR3 bases are TGTGCCAGCAGTCCCCCTGGGACAGGGAGAGCTTTCTTT.

This rearrangement joins TRBV13 to TRBJ1-3, with D possibly matching TRBD1 (6 bases). The CDR3 sequence is 16 residues long. Per germline, CDR1 PRHDT and CDR2 FYEKMQ (reference sequence). Trimming pared 1 base from V and 0 bases from J, leaving 10 bases between. CDR3 amino acids: CASSLAPGASGNTIYF. The CDR3 DNA is TGTGCCAGCAGCTTAGCTCCAGGGGCCTCTGGAAACACCATATATTTT.

This clone was counted once. The DNA of the CDR3 is TGTGCCAGCAGCTTGGCCCAGCGGGGGGCAAAAAACACCGGGGAGCTGTTTTTT. Its translation is CASSLAQRGAKNTGELFF. The rearrangement joins TRBV5-4 to TRBJ2-2, with 9 bases aligning to TRBD2. With 0 bases clipped from V and 2 bases from J, the junction kept 8 bases outside the gene matches. This CDR3 is 18 amino acids long. CDR1 and CDR2 (germline): SGHNT, YYREEE (reference sequence).

This clone was observed a single time. The V call is TRBV15, the J call TRBJ1-6, with D maybe TRBD1 (5 bases). There are 17 residues in the CDR3. CDR1 is LNHNV and CDR2 is YYDKDF in the germline V gene (reference sequence). V was trimmed by 0 bases and J by 6 bases, leaving 15 bases between them. CDR3: CATSRDSPGLFNSPLHF. The CDR3 nucleotides read TGTGCCACCAGCAGAGATTCTCCAGGGCTATTTAATTCACCCCTCCACTTT. The full variable domain, its missing parts supplied by reference TRBV15 and TRBJ1-6, is DAMVIQNPRYQVTQFGKPVTLSCSQTLNHNVMYWYQQKSSQAPKLLFHYYDKDFNNEADTPDNFQSRRPNTSFCFLDIRSPGLGDTAMYLCATSRDSPGLFNSPLHFGNGTRLTVT.